What follows is one TCR beta chain and its context. Its antigen is unknown. This record comes from a study of OX40 agonist ivuxolimab in advanced cancers. As for the study in general: Prior anti-PD-1, anti-PD-L1 or anti-CTLA-4 therapy did not bar entry, and approximately 40% had some. Study-level results: The study found that CD8+ T cells averaged more expanded clones than CD4+. Among some nonresponders, normalized T-cell clonal expansion was also low.

Clones were read by immunoSEQ multiplex PCR, and TCRdb kept only the in-frame ones, dropping some. The sample includes about 89,000 clones, roughly 90% of them seen just once. Blood specimens came from baseline, cycle 4 day 1, and cycle 7 day 1. This CDR3 has 16 amino acids. Germline lookup yields CDR1 MNHEY and CDR2 SMNVEV (reference sequence). The V end lost 5 bases, the J end lost 1 base, and 15 bases lay between the germline ends. This TCR was recovered from an adult with an advanced solid tumor such as melanoma, head and neck, liver or kidney cancer. This sample comprised CD4+ or CD8+ T cells sorted from blood, obtained in a trial of the OX40 agonist ivuxolimab. The chain has TRBV27 and TRBJ1-3; D perhaps matches TRBD1 (5 bases). The CDR3 DNA is TGTGCCAGCAGTCCGGAGATCGGGACTTCTGGAAACACCATATATTTT. This encodes CASSPEIGTSGNTIYF.